The 9 T cell receptor beta chains below all came from one sample that was sequenced in a study of blood T cell repertoires in COVID-19. Here immunoSEQ multiplex PCR was the method, and the copy in TCRdb shows in-frame clones only, minus some. The sample holds over 150,000 clones, more than 75% seen once. Sequenced input: peripheral blood. The receptors shown here come from a man between 40 and 49 years old with acute or convalescent COVID-19.

This rearrangement joins TRBV14 to TRBJ2-1, with D perhaps matching TRBD1 (5 bases). CDR3 length equals 15 residues. Deletions cut 0 bases from V and 7 bases from J, with 13 bases between. The germline V gene encodes CDR1 SGHDN and CDR2 FVKESK. CDR3 amino acids: CASSQDVGAQNEQFF. CDR3 DNA sequence: TGTGCCAGCAGCCAAGACGTAGGGGCGCAAAATGAGCAGTTCTTC.

The chain employs TRBV19 and TRBJ2-1, with 7 bases lining up with TRBD1. The trim removed 4 bases at V and 2 bases at J, leaving 5 bases unmatched. Per the germline V gene, CDR1 is LNHDA and CDR2 is SQIVND (reference sequence). The length of the CDR3 is 15 residues. The DNA for the CDR3 is TGTGCCAGTAGTACCGGGACAGTTACCTACAATGAGCAGTTCTTC. Its protein is CASSTGTVTYNEQFF.

This chain uses TRBV5-6 with TRBJ2-3; D may be TRBD2 (6 bases). V gave up 3 bases and J gave up 1 base, with 12 bases separating them. The germline CDR1 and CDR2 sequences are SGHDT and YYEEEE. CDR3 length: 15 amino acids. The CDR3 loop is CASSSWDSGTDTQYF. Here the CDR3 DNA reads TGTGCCAGCAGCTCCTGGGACTCTGGCACAGATACGCAGTATTTT. The whole variable domain, remainder taken from reference TRBV5-6 and TRBJ2-3, is DAGVTQSPTHLIKTRGQQVTLRCSPKSGHDTVSWYQQALGQGPQFIFQYYEEEERQRGNFPDRFSGHQFPNYSSELNVNALLLGDSALYLCASSSWDSGTDTQYFGPGTRLTVL.

The V call is TRBV5-1, the J call TRBJ2-5, with D unresolved. CDR3 size: 14 residues. The germline V gene encodes CDR1 SGHRS and CDR2 YFSETQ. Trimming left V 0 bases short and J 4 bases short, with 10 bases between. As DNA, the CDR3 is TGCGCCAGCAGCTTGGTTCCGGGTGTAGAGACCCAGTACTTC. The encoded protein is CASSLVPGVETQYF.

The CDR3 region has the DNA TGTGCCAGCAGCCCGGAGTTCGTTGAGCAGTTCTTC. Its protein is CASSPEFVEQFF. The J gene is TRBJ2-1, the V gene TRBV7-9; no clear D gene. Per the germline V gene, CDR1 is SEHNR and CDR2 is FQNEAQ (reference sequence). The CDR3 has 12 residues. V was shortened by 5 bases and J by 9 bases, with 11 bases between the two germline ends.

The chain uses TRBV5-4 and TRBJ2-1; D perhaps matches TRBD1 (7 bases). With 3 bases removed from V and 13 bases from J, the gap between germline ends came to 23 bases. The CDR3 is 15 residues long. From germline, CDR1 is SGHNT and CDR2 YYREEE (reference sequence). CDR3 nucleotides: TGTGCCAGCAGCTACGTACAACTTCAGGGGGGCGTTCAGTTCTTC. The encoded protein is CASSYVQLQGGVQFF.

This clone occurred once. A read error may account for a junction end that differs from germline. V is TRBV6-1 and J is TRBJ1-4, with D maybe TRBD1 (5 bases). CDR1 is MNHNS, CDR2 SASEGT, per germline. This CDR3 has 12 residues. The CDR3 nucleotides read TGTGCCAGCAGTGAAGCGGTCCCGTCCAGGGTTTTT. Translated, it gives CASSEAVPSRVF.

This chain joins TRBV18 and TRBJ1-1; tentative D call: TRBD1 (6 bases). Looked up from germline, CDR1 is KGHSH and CDR2 is LQKENI. The germline V and J ends were trimmed by 4 bases and 4 bases, with 19 bases remaining between them. The CDR3 consists of 16 residues. CDR3 DNA sequence: TGTGCCAGCTCACAGAACATACAGGGAAAATCCACTGAAGCTTTCTTT. Its translation: CASSQNIQGKSTEAFF. The full variable domain, in which reference TRBV18 and TRBJ1-1 provide the parts outside the CDR3, is NAGVMQNPRHLVRRRGQEARLRCSPMKGHSHVYWYRQLPEEGLKFMVYLQKENIIDESGMPKERFSAEFPKEGPSILRIQQVVRGDSAAYFCASSQNIQGKSTEAFFGQGTRLTVV.

The chain links TRBV3-1 (or the pseudogene TRBV3-2) to TRBJ2-1; 10 nucleotides line up with TRBD1. Germline CDR1 and CDR2: LGHDT and YNNKEL (reference sequence). CDR3 length: 17 amino acids. J was trimmed by 0 bases and V by 4 bases; bases with no gene match: 6. CDR3 amino acids: CASSPGQGGSSYNEQFF. CDR3 nucleotides: TGTGCCAGCAGCCCAGGACAGGGGGGATCCTCCTACAATGAGCAGTTCTTC.